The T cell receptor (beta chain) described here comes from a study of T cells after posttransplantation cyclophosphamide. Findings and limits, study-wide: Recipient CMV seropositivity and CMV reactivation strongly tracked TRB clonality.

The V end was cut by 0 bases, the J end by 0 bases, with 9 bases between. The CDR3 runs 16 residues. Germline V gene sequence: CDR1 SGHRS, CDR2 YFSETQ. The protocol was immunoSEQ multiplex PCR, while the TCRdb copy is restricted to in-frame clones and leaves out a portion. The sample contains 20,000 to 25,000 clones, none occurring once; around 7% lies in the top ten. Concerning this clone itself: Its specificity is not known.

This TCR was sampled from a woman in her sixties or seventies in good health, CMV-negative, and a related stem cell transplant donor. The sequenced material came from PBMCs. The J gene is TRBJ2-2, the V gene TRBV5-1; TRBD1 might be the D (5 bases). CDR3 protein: CASSLEQGSNTGELFF. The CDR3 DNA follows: TGCGCCAGCAGCTTGGAGCAGGGATCGAACACCGGGGAGCTGTTTTTT.